This T cell receptor beta chain was identified during a study of cytomegalovirus exposure and HLA in healthy donors. Study-level information: Counted in an early data release were 65 million to 100 million unique TCRs from HLA-typed donors.

Notes on the study in general: In a later analysis, several top co-occurrence clusters appeared linked to parvovirus B19, influenza, CMV and Epstein-Barr virus. TRBV6-2, TRBV6-3 and some other V segments were excluded as indistinguishable.

It was with 60 Vbeta and 13 Jbeta primers that the PCR ran. The table came from immunoSEQ multiplex PCR; TCRdb's copy has only in-frame clones and leaves some out. The sample includes 250,000 to 350,000 clones, under 80% of them seen just once. Concerning this clone: Its antigen is as yet unknown.

The V gene lost 5 bases and the J gene lost 1 base, with 17 bases spanning the gap. Germline V gene data show CDR1 as SGHTA and CDR2 as FQGNSA. This CDR3 has 16 residues. The sequencing sample was made of PBMCs. The J gene is TRBJ1-1, the V gene TRBV7-2, with a tentative D call TRBD1 (5 bases). The receptor's source is a female donor in good health and CMV-seronegative. DNA of the CDR3: TGTGCCAGCAGCCTTGGCCGGGGACTAAGGAACACTGAAGCTTTCTTT. Its protein product is CASSLGRGLRNTEAFF. Full variable domain (remainder filled in from reference TRBV7-2 and TRBJ1-1): GAGVSQSPSNKVTEKGKDVELRCDPISGHTALYWYRQSLGQGLEFLIYFQGNSAPDKSGLPSDRFSAERTGGSVSTLTIQRTQQEDSAVYLCASSLGRGLRNTEAFFGQGTRLTVV.